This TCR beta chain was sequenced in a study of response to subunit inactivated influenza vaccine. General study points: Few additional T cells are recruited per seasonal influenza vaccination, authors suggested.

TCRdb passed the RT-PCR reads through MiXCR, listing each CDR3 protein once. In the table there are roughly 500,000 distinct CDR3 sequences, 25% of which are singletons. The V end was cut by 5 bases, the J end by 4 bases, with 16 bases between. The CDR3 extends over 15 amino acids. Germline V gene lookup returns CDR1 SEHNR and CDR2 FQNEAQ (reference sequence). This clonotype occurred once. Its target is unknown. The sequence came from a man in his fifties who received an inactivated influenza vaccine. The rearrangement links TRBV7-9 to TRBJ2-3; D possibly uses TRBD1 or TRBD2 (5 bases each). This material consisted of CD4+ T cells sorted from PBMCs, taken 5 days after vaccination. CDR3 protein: CASSQIKGSADTQYF. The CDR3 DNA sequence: TGTGCCAGCAGCCAGATTAAGGGGAGCGCAGATACGCAGTATTTT.